A single T cell receptor beta chain is shown here with its context. The CDR3 runs to 15 residues. Germline V gene sequence: CDR1 SQVTM, CDR2 ANQGSEA. V dropped 4 bases and J dropped 3 bases, with 13 bases sitting between them. The data are from a study of blood T cell repertoires in COVID-19. Across the study: The United States, Italy and Spain provided the acute and convalescent COVID-19 samples. Nucleic acid was either cDNA or gDNA, and it came from T cells, B-cell-depleted T cells, or PBMCs.

As originally analysed: Amplification with reference gene primers provided the estimates of nucleated cell counts. Repertoires were generated with immunoSEQ multiplex PCR, while TCRdb's copy carries only in-frame clones and drops some. Clonal size and the V and J genes are those of that table, whereas D and trimming came from the DNA. The sample holds 400,000 to 550,000 clones; about 89% are singletons and the top ten take around 4.5%. Specimen: peripheral blood. This sequence was found in a woman aged 25 to 39 with acute or convalescent COVID-19. This rearrangement joins TRBV29-1 to TRBJ2-6, with D possibly being TRBD2 (7 bases). CDR3 region: CSVVVGGLGANVLTF. The CDR3 region has the DNA TGCAGCGTTGTTGTCGGGGGGCTTGGGGCCAACGTCCTGACTTTC.